The 20 T cell receptor beta chains given below trace back to one sample, sequenced in a study of blood T cell repertoires in COVID-19. Measured with immunoSEQ multiplex PCR; TCRdb has only the in-frame clones, and not every one. The sample has approximately 60,000 clones; approximately 80% are singletons. Sequenced: peripheral blood. Receptor source: a woman older than 75 with acute or convalescent COVID-19.

The chain joins TRBV11-2 to TRBJ1-1; D may be TRBD1 (5 bases). CDR1 and CDR2 (germline): SGHAT, FQNNGV. Between the trimmed V and J ends, which lost 6 bases and 4 bases, there was a span of 12 bases. The CDR3 runs to 13 residues. CDR3 nucleotides: TGTGCCAGCAGTTTCGCGGGACGCACTGAAGCTTTCTTT. Translation gives CASSFAGRTEAFF.

V usage is TRBV7-9 and J usage is TRBJ1-2; D gene ambiguous. This CDR3 is 17 amino acids long. V lost 2 bases and J 7 bases, leaving 23 bases between the germline ends. Germline assignment: CDR1 SEHNR and CDR2 FQNEAQ (reference sequence). For the CDR3, the DNA is TGTGCCAGCAGCTTACGGGGAGCCGGACCGACCATGGGTGGCTACACCTTC. Its translation is CASSLRGAGPTMGGYTF.

V gene TRBV28 combines with J gene TRBJ2-7, with TRBD1 matching 7 bases. V dropped 5 bases and J dropped 4; count of bases not matched to a gene: 14. The CDR3 contains 16 residues. The germline CDR1 and CDR2 sequences are MDHEN and SYDVKM. The CDR3, as DNA: TGTGCCAGCAGTGCTCTGATGACAGGGAGATTGTACGAGCAGTACTTC. It codes for CASSALMTGRLYEQYF.

The chain has TRBV24-1 and TRBJ2-1; 8 nucleotides line up with TRBD1. V trimming: 4 bases; J trimming: 5 bases; junction bases outside the gene matches: 9. The germline V gene encodes CDR1 KGHDR and CDR2 SFDVKD. This CDR3 region has 16 residues. CDR3 coding DNA: TGTGCCACCAGTGAGGTTACAGGGGGAAATCACAATGAGCAGTTCTTC. Its translation: CATSEVTGGNHNEQFF.

The chain has TRBV19 and TRBJ1-2; TRBD1 agrees at 7 bases. The V and J ends lost 4 bases and 8 bases, in that order; junction bases with no gene match: 10. CDR3 size: 14 residues. Germline V gene data show CDR1 as LNHDA and CDR2 as SQIVND (reference sequence). In DNA form, the CDR3 reads TGTGCCAGTAGTAAGGACAGGCGTGCGGAGGGCTACACCTTC. Translation: CASSKDRRAEGYTF.

The chain has TRBV6-5 and TRBJ2-1, with TRBD2 matching 10 bases. V lost 0 bases and J lost 9; bases outside the gene matches: 8. Germline CDR1 MNHEY, CDR2 SVGAGI. The CDR3 length is 16 residues. The CDR3 reads CASSYSMASGSTEQFF. CDR3 DNA: TGTGCCAGCAGTTACTCGATGGCTAGCGGGAGTACTGAGCAGTTCTTC.

This rearrangement joins TRBV4-1 to TRBJ2-1; possible D gene TRBD1, 6 bases. CDR3 length: 16 residues. The germline V gene has CDR1 MGHRA and CDR2 YSYEKL. The germline V and J ends were trimmed by 1 base and 2 bases, with 12 bases remaining between them. The CDR3 DNA reads as TGCGCCAGCAGCCAAGTGGTGGGGGCTGCCTACAATGAGCAGTTCTTC. Translated: CASSQVVGAAYNEQFF.

The gene calls are TRBV19 and TRBJ1-2, with D tentatively TRBD1 (5 bases). Per the germline V gene, CDR1 is LNHDA and CDR2 is SQIVND (reference sequence). With 3 bases removed from V and 6 bases from J, the gap between germline ends came to 20 bases. The CDR3 covers 16 residues. The DNA of the CDR3 is TGTGCCAGTAGTATTCGGTCAGGGTTCGGTCCTGATGGCTACACCTTC. Its translation is CASSIRSGFGPDGYTF. The entire variable domain, with the rest obtained from reference TRBV19 and TRBJ1-2, is as follows: DGGITQSPKYLFRKEGQNVTLSCEQNLNHDAMYWYRQDPGQGLRLIYYSQIVNDFQKGDIAEGYSVSREKKESFPLTVTSAQKNPTAFYLCASSIRSGFGPDGYTFGSGTRLTVV.

This clone was observed a handful of times. The chain carries TRBV9 and TRBJ1-1; D ambiguous. The V and J ends lost 3 bases and 11 bases respectively, with 11 bases between them. Germline V CDR1 and CDR2: SGDLS, YYNGEE. The CDR3 sequence is 11 residues long. The CDR3 reads CASSGSGGAFF. In nucleotides, the CDR3 is TGTGCCAGCAGCGGATCAGGAGGGGCTTTCTTT.

This sequence joins TRBV19 and TRBJ2-5; unclear D gene. Trimming took 3 bases from V and 4 from J, leaving 3 bases between them. Germline CDR1 reads LNHDA; CDR2 reads SQIVND (reference sequence). The length of the CDR3 is 11 residues. CDR3 in amino acids: CASSIRETQYF. In nucleotides, the CDR3 is TGTGCCAGTAGTATTAGAGAGACCCAGTACTTC.

The V gene is TRBV23-1, the J gene TRBJ2-7; 7 bases are a match to TRBD2. TRBV23-1 is classed as an ORF, of uncertain function. The CDR3 extends over 14 amino acids. After removal of 2 bases from V and 6 bases from J, the junction contained 7 bases not matched to a gene. CDR3 DNA sequence: TGCGCCAGCAGTCAACGAGGACTAGTTTCCGAGCAGTACTTC. Residues: CASSQRGLVSEQYF.

This chain uses TRBV14 with TRBJ1-6; the match to TRBD1 covers 10 bases. After removal of 3 bases from V and 10 bases from J, the junction contained 15 bases not matched to a gene. Germline V gene sequence: CDR1 SGHDN, CDR2 FVKESK. The CDR3 covers 18 residues. The CDR3 nucleotides are TGTGCCAGCAGCCAGTTGCTGAGCGGGACAGGGGTCGGATCACCCCTCCACTTT. Translating it yields CASSQLLSGTGVGSPLHF.

DNA of the CDR3: TGTGCCAGCAGCCCCGGGAGCGGGGGGGTAGAGACCCAGTACTTC. This encodes CASSPGSGGVETQYF. The V call is TRBV7-2, the J call TRBJ2-5; 10 bases align to TRBD2. This CDR3 has 15 amino acids. Unmatched junction bases numbered 7, after V lost 5 bases and J lost 4 bases. Germline CDR1 reads SGHTA; CDR2 reads FQGNSA.

The V and J genes are TRBV2 and TRBJ2-7; perhaps TRBD1 as D (6 bases). Deletions cut 2 bases from V and 2 bases from J, with 19 bases between. The germline CDR1 and CDR2 sequences are SNHLY and FYNNEI. The CDR3 is 17 amino acids. The CDR3, as DNA: TGTGCCAGCAGTGAATCTCAGGTCAGGGGACACACCTACGAGCAGTACTTC. Its translation: CASSESQVRGHTYEQYF.

The chain has TRBV6-6 and TRBJ2-5; 7 bases are shared with TRBD2. Germline CDR1 and CDR2: MNHNY and SVGAGI (reference sequence). Trimming removed 0 bases from V and 4 bases from J; junction bases left unmatched: 2. The CDR3 is made up of 14 amino acids. CDR3 bases: TGTGCCAGCAGTTACTCGGGGGGGGGAGAGACCCAGTACTTC. Amino acids: CASSYSGGGETQYF.

This chain connects TRBV18 to TRBJ1-4, with 7 bases identical to TRBD1. V lost 4 bases, J lost 10 bases, and 9 bases stayed unmatched. This CDR3 spans 14 amino acids. Germline loops: CDR1 KGHSH, CDR2 LQKENI. The CDR3 is CASSLDRVGGKLFF. DNA of the CDR3: TGTGCCAGCTCACTCGACAGGGTTGGCGGAAAACTGTTTTTT.

This sequence joins TRBV4-3 and TRBJ2-5; 7 bases map to TRBD2. The CDR3 has 15 amino acids. The V gene's germline CDR1 is LGHNA and CDR2 YSLEER. Trimming cost V 0 bases and J 3 bases; bases outside gene matches: 4. The CDR3 sequence is CASSQEGSGEETQYF. CDR3 DNA sequence: TGCGCCAGCAGCCAAGAGGGGAGCGGGGAAGAGACCCAGTACTTC.

The rearrangement uses TRBV7-6 and TRBJ1-3; tentative D call: TRBD1 (6 bases). Germline V CDR1 and CDR2: SGHVS, FNYEAQ. Trimming removed 4 bases at V and 0 bases at J, with 13 bases between. The CDR3 extends over 16 amino acids. CDR3 DNA: TGTGCCAGCAGCTCGGTGCAGGGGCGCTCTGGAAACACCATATATTTT. Translating it yields CASSSVQGRSGNTIYF.

The V call is TRBV6-1, the J call TRBJ1-2; weak D call: TRBD1 (6 bases). The germline gives CDR1 MNHNS, CDR2 SASEGT. There are 15 residues in the CDR3. Trimming took 2 bases from V and 4 from J, leaving 14 bases between them. CDR3 in DNA: TGTGCCAGCAGTGAATCTTCGACAGGTTCCTATGGCTACACCTTC. Translation gives CASSESSTGSYGYTF.

The gene calls are TRBV27 and TRBJ1-2; D perhaps matches TRBD1 (5 bases). Trimming took off 5 bases at V and 4 bases at J, with 14 bases between the two ends. Germline lookup yields CDR1 MNHEY and CDR2 SMNVEV (reference sequence). The CDR3 has 14 residues. The DNA for the CDR3 is TGTGCCAGCAGTCCAGGGTTACAGCCCTATGGCTACACCTTC. It translates to CASSPGLQPYGYTF.